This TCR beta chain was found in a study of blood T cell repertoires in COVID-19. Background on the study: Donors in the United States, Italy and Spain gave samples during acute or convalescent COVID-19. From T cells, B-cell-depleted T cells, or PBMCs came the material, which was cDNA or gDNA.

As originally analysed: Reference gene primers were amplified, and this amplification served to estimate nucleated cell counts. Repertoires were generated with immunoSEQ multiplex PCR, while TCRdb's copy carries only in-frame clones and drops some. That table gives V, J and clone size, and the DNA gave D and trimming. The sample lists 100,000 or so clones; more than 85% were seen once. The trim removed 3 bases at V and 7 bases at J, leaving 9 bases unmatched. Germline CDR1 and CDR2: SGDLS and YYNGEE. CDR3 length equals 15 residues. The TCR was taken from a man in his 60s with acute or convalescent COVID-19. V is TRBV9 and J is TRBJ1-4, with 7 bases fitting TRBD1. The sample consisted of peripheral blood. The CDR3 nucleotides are TGTGCCAGCAGCGGATCGGACAGGAGCAGTGAAAAACTGTTTTTT. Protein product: CASSGSDRSSEKLFF.